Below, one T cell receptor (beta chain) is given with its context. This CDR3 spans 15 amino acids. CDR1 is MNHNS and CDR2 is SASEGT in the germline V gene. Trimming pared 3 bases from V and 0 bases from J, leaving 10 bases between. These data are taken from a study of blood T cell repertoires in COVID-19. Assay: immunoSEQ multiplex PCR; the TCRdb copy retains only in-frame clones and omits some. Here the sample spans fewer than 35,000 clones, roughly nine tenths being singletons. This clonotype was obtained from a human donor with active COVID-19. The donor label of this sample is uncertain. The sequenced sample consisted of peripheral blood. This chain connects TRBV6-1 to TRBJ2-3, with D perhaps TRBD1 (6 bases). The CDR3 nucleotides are TGTGCCAGCAGTGACAGGGGCCTCAGCACAGATACGCAGTATTTT. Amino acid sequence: CASSDRGLSTDTQYF.